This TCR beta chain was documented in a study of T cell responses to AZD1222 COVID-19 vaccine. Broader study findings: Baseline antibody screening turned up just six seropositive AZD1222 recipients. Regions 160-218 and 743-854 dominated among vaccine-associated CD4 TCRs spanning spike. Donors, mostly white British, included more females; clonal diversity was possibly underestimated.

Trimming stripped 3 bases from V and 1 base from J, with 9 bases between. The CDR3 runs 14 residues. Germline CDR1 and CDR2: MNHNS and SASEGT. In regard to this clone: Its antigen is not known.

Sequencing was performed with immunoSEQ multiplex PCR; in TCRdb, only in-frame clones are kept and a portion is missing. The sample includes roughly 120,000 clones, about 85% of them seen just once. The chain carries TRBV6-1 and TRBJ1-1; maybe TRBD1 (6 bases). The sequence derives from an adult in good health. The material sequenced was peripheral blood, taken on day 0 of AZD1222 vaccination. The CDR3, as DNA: TGTGCCAGCAGTGATATGACAGGGAACACTGAAGCTTTCTTT. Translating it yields CASSDMTGNTEAFF.